Below, 20 T cell receptor beta chains from the same sample are listed, as sequenced in a study of cytomegalovirus exposure and HLA in healthy donors. In the PCR, 60 Vbeta and 13 Jbeta primers were used. Repertoires were generated with immunoSEQ multiplex PCR, while TCRdb's copy carries only in-frame clones and drops some. Of 120,000 to 150,000 clones in the sample, about 73% were seen once. Sequencing used PBMCs. These receptors all come from a man aged 35-49 years in good health and CMV-seropositive.

CDR3 region: CAISDLSSGFPSNEQFF. DNA of the CDR3: TGTGCCATCAGTGATTTGTCTAGCGGGTTTCCTTCCAATGAGCAGTTCTTC. The chain employs TRBV10-3 and TRBJ2-1; TRBD2 matches at 8 bases. The CDR3 is 17 residues long. V shed 3 bases and J 6 bases; nucleotides not matched to a gene: 13. Germline V gives CDR1 ENHRY, CDR2 SYGVKD.

J is TRBJ1-6 and V is TRBV19; tentatively, D is TRBD1 (6 bases). Trimming removed 7 bases at V and 7 bases at J, with 14 bases between. The germline V gene encodes CDR1 LNHDA and CDR2 SQIVND (reference sequence). CDR3 size: 14 residues. Written as DNA, the CDR3 is TGTGCCAGTACCTCACAGGGAAAGAATTCACCCCTCCACTTT. Protein: CASTSQGKNSPLHF.

The chain combines TRBV29-1 with TRBJ2-2; 8 bases match TRBD1. The ends lost 4 bases at V and 5 bases at J; junction bases unmatched: 6. Germline CDR1 is SQVTM and CDR2 is ANQGSEA. The CDR3 extends over 14 amino acids. CDR3 sequence (DNA): TGCAGCGTTGCCCGGACAGGGCAAACCGGGGAGCTGTTTTTT. Protein product: CSVARTGQTGELFF.

The rearrangement links TRBV28 to TRBJ1-5; tentatively, D is TRBD1 (5 bases). CDR1 and CDR2 from the germline V gene are MDHEN and SYDVKM. There are 16 residues in the CDR3. Trimming cost V 2 bases and J 3 bases, with 14 bases left between them. The CDR3 loop reads CASSLGGSGVNQPQHF. The CDR3 bases are TGTGCCAGCAGTTTAGGGGGGTCGGGGGTCAATCAGCCCCAGCATTTT. Looking up the rest from reference TRBV28 and TRBJ1-5 gives the full variable domain: DVKVTQSSRYLVKRTGEKVFLECVQDMDHENMFWYRQDPGLGLRLIYFSYDVKMKEKGDIPEGYSVSREKKERFSLILESASTNQTSMYLCASSLGGSGVNQPQHFGDGTRLSIL.

J is TRBJ2-5 and V is TRBV5-1, with 9 positions matching TRBD1. The CDR3 is 15 residues long. CDR1 is SGHRS and CDR2 is YFSETQ in the germline V gene. The V gene end was trimmed by 3 bases and the J gene end by 4 bases; junction bases not matched to a gene: 7. The DNA for the CDR3 is TGCGCCAGCAGCTCCACCGGGACAGGGAGAGAGACCCAGTACTTC. Translating it yields CASSSTGTGRETQYF.

This clone was found once. The chain couples TRBV6-6 to TRBJ2-7; 9 bases are a match to TRBD1. This CDR3 region has 16 residues. The J segment lost 2 bases and the V segment lost 6 bases, leaving 11 bases of the junction unmatched. Germline V gene data show CDR1 as MNHNY and CDR2 as SVGAGI (reference sequence). The CDR3 loop reads CASRTGTGRITYEQYF. For the CDR3, the DNA is TGTGCCAGCAGAACCGGGACAGGGAGGATCACCTACGAGCAGTACTTC.

The chain employs TRBV5-1 and TRBJ2-7; D uncertain. Germline CDR1 SGHRS, CDR2 YFSETQ. The CDR3 extends over 13 amino acids. The V end lost 3 bases, the J end lost 3 bases, and 10 bases lay between the germline ends. The CDR3 DNA reads TGCGCCAGCAGCTCCGACTTTGTCTACGAGCAGTACTTC. This sequence encodes CASSSDFVYEQYF.

The CDR3: CASSSGTSSPEQFF. CDR3 sequence (DNA): TGCGCCAGCAGCTCCGGGACTAGCAGCCCTGAGCAGTTCTTC. This chain connects TRBV5-1 to TRBJ2-1; 9 positions match TRBD2. The CDR3 sequence is 14 residues long. The V gene's germline CDR1 is SGHRS and CDR2 YFSETQ. Trimming at V came to 3 bases and at J to 9 bases, leaving 7 bases not matched to a gene.

V gene TRBV18 combines with J gene TRBJ2-1; D might be TRBD2 (5 bases). Between the trimmed V and J ends, which lost 1 base and 0 bases, there was a span of 7 bases. CDR3 length: 15 amino acids. Germline CDR1 reads KGHSH; CDR2 reads LQKENI. Written as DNA, the CDR3 is TGTGCCAGCTCACCACGGGAGTTCTCCTACAATGAGCAGTTCTTC. It yields the protein CASSPREFSYNEQFF.

The chain employs TRBV25-1 and TRBJ2-3; 9 bases are shared with TRBD2. CDR1 is MGHDK and CDR2 is SYGVNS in the germline V gene. This CDR3 is 15 amino acids long. J gave up 4 bases and V 4 bases, and 6 bases lay outside the gene matches. For the CDR3, the DNA is TGTGCCAGCAGTGGGGTAGCGGGGGAACCAGATACGCAGTATTTT. It codes for CASSGVAGEPDTQYF. The whole variable domain, remainder taken from reference TRBV25-1 and TRBJ2-3, is EADIYQTPRYLVIGTGKKITLECSQTMGHDKMYWYQQDPGMELHLIHYSYGVNSTEKGDLSSESTVSRIRTEHFPLTLESARPSHTSQYLCASSGVAGEPDTQYFGPGTRLTVL.

J is TRBJ2-7 and V is TRBV5-6; TRBD2 matches at 10 bases. The junction had 3 bases not matched to a gene; V was cut back by 0 bases and J by 3 bases. Germline CDR1 and CDR2: SGHDT and YYEEEE. CDR3 size: 15 residues. The CDR3 here is CASSLGLAGDYEQYF. The CDR3 coding sequence is TGTGCCAGCAGCTTGGGGCTAGCGGGAGACTACGAGCAGTACTTC.

The chain combines TRBV5-1 with TRBJ2-3, with 7 bases that match TRBD1. CDR3 size: 13 residues. V was pared by 3 bases and J by 5 bases, with 3 bases of the junction left unmatched. Germline CDR1 SGHRS, CDR2 YFSETQ. In DNA, the CDR3 is TGCGCCAGCAGCTCTCAGGGGGAAGATACGCAGTATTTT. Encoded protein: CASSSQGEDTQYF.

The CDR3 reads CASSPSGSGRETQYF. CDR3 DNA: TGTGCCAGCAGCCCTAGCGGGAGTGGACGGGAGACCCAGTACTTC. The genes are TRBV11-2 and TRBJ2-5; TRBD2 matches 10 bases. The V and J ends lost 5 bases and 5 bases, in that order; junction bases with no gene match: 8. The CDR3 totals 15 residues. Germline values: CDR1 SGHAT, CDR2 FQNNGV. The whole variable domain, filled in from reference TRBV11-2 and TRBJ2-5, reads EAGVAQSPRYKIIEKRQSVAFWCNPISGHATLYWYQQILGQGPKLLIQFQNNGVVDDSQLPKDRFSAERLKGVDSTLKIQPAKLEDSAVYLCASSPSGSGRETQYFGPGTRLLVL.

The sample holds one count of this clone. The rearrangement uses TRBV6-6 and TRBJ1-2; perhaps TRBD1 as D (6 bases). The V and J ends lost 6 bases and 0 bases respectively, with 14 bases between them. CDR1 is MNHNY, CDR2 SVGAGI, per germline (reference sequence). The CDR3 consists of 15 residues. In DNA form, the CDR3 reads TGTGCCAGCAGGCTTACAGGGCTCTCTAACTATGGCTACACCTTC. Its translation: CASRLTGLSNYGYTF.

The chain employs TRBV7-2 and TRBJ1-2, with D perhaps matching TRBD1 (5 bases). The CDR3 consists of 14 residues. Germline V gene sequence: CDR1 SGHTA, CDR2 FQGNSA. V was clipped by 4 bases and J by 6 bases, with 15 bases between them. In DNA, the CDR3 is TGTGCCAGCAGCTCTCCTCCCCCGGGGGATGGCTACACCTTC. This codes for CASSSPPPGDGYTF.

The gene calls are TRBV9 and TRBJ2-3, with 8 bases matching TRBD1. V gave up 5 bases and J gave up 2 bases; unmatched junction bases: 10. The length of the CDR3 is 16 residues. The germline V gene encodes CDR1 SGDLS and CDR2 YYNGEE. In nucleotides, the CDR3 is TGTGCCAGCAGTGGCCCGGACAGGGACTCCACAGATACGCAGTATTTT. This encodes CASSGPDRDSTDTQYF.

The V and J genes are TRBV2 and TRBJ2-2; 8 bases agree with TRBD2. Germline values: CDR1 SNHLY, CDR2 FYNNEI. There are 15 residues in the CDR3. The trim removed 7 bases at V and 4 bases at J, leaving 8 bases unmatched. The CDR3, as DNA: TGTGCCAGCAAAGCTAGCGGGTCGGTCACCGGGGAGCTGTTTTTT. Residues: CASKASGSVTGELFF.

This clone was seen only once. J is TRBJ2-7 and V is TRBV29-1; possible D gene TRBD1, 5 bases. The ends were cut back, 6 bases at V and 4 bases at J, with 10 bases in the middle. CDR3 length equals 11 residues. The germline V gene encodes CDR1 SQVTM and CDR2 ANQGSEA. In DNA form, the CDR3 reads TGCAGCGTAGCCGACAGTTACGAGCAGTACTTC. Encoded protein: CSVADSYEQYF.

The J gene is TRBJ2-1, the V gene TRBV18, with TRBD1 identical over 8 bases. Losses at the gene ends were 3 bases for V and 12 bases for J; bases not matched to a gene: 10. Germline assignment: CDR1 KGHSH and CDR2 LQKENI. This CDR3 region has 14 residues. DNA for the CDR3: TGTGCCAGCTCACCGCAGGACAGGGAGGTACCGCAGTTCTTC. It specifies CASSPQDREVPQFF. The whole variable domain, filled in from reference TRBV18 and TRBJ2-1, reads NAGVMQNPRHLVRRRGQEARLRCSPMKGHSHVYWYRQLPEEGLKFMVYLQKENIIDESGMPKERFSAEFPKEGPSILRIQQVVRGDSAAYFCASSPQDREVPQFFGPGTRLTVL.

This clone was observed once. The J gene is TRBJ1-3, the V gene TRBV5-1, with D unresolved. Germline V lookup: CDR1 SGHRS, CDR2 YFSETQ. The CDR3 is 14 amino acids. V lost 0 bases and J 2 bases, leaving 6 bases between the germline ends. CDR3 in amino acids: CASSLESAGNTIYF. The CDR3 DNA reads TGCGCCAGCAGCTTGGAGTCGGCTGGAAACACCATATATTTT.